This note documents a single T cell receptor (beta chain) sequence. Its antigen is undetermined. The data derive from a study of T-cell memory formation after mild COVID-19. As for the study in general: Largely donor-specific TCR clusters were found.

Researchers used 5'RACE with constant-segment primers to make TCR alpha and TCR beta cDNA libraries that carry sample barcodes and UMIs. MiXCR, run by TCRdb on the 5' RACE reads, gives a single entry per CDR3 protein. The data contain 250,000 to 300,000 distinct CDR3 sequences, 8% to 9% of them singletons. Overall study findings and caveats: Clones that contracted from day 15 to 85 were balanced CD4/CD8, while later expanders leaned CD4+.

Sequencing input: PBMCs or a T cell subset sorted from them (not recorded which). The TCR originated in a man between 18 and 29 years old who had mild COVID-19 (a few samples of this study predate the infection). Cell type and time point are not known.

The CDR3 protein is CASSQSGGPGPTYEQYF. The CDR3 DNA is TGTGCCAGCAGCCAGAGCGGGGGCCCAGGCCCCACCTACGAGCAGTACTTC. This chain uses TRBV7-2 with TRBJ2-7; 8 bases are shared with TRBD2. The CDR3 runs to 17 residues. Germline V gene lookup returns CDR1 SGHTA and CDR2 FQGNSA. The trim removed 5 bases at V and 2 bases at J, leaving 14 bases unmatched.